Below are 21 T cell receptor beta chains sequenced from a single sample in a study of T cells after yellow fever vaccination. MiXCR was run by TCRdb on the 5' RACE reads, yielding one entry per CDR3 protein. The repertoire has about 340,000 distinct CDR3 sequences, approximately 4% of them found once; the top ten carry roughly 24%. Specimen: PBMCs, collected 5 days after the yellow fever booster vaccination. These receptors came from a man aged 18 to 30 who received the YFV17D yellow fever vaccine.

This clonotype came up many times. This rearrangement joins TRBV20-1 to TRBJ1-1; D perhaps matches TRBD1 (5 bases). Trimming cost V 0 bases and J 3 bases, with 14 bases left between them. The germline V gene has CDR1 DFQATT and CDR2 SNEGSKA (reference sequence). The CDR3 extends over 15 amino acids. For the CDR3, the DNA is TGCAGTGCTAGAGATCCCTGGAGAGGGGACACTGAAGCTTTCTTT. Its protein is CSARDPWRGDTEAFF.

This clonotype was observed many times. The rearrangement uses TRBV6-2 or TRBV6-3 and TRBJ2-1; 11 bases fit TRBD1. Per germline, CDR1 MNHEY and CDR2 SVGEGT. CDR3 length equals 14 residues. With 5 bases clipped from V and 8 bases from J, the junction kept 5 bases outside the gene matches. CDR3: CASSPGTGGYEQFF. The CDR3 nucleotides are TGTGCCAGCAGTCCCGGGACAGGGGGATATGAGCAGTTCTTC.

This clonotype was picked up many times. The V and J genes are TRBV7-2 and TRBJ2-7; 8 bases are a match to TRBD1. The CDR3 spans 14 residues. V was clipped by 5 bases and J by 2 bases; unmatched bases: 5. Germline assignment: CDR1 SGHTA and CDR2 FQGNSA. This CDR3 reads CASSPQGGPYEQYV. CDR3 DNA: TGTGCCAGCAGCCCACAGGGGGGACCCTACGAGCAGTACGTC.

This clonotype has just a few counts. CDR3 nucleotides: TGTGCCAGCTCACCCTCTAGCGCCTACGAGCAGTACGTC. Translated, it gives CASSPSSAYEQYV. V is TRBV18 and J is TRBJ2-7, with D maybe TRBD2 (6 bases). The germline V gene encodes CDR1 KGHSH and CDR2 LQKENI. The CDR3 is made up of 13 amino acids. V shed 3 bases and J shed 2 bases, with 8 bases lying between them.

This clonotype was detected many times. The chain couples TRBV12-3 or TRBV12-4 to TRBJ2-3; TRBD1 aligns across 9 bases. J was trimmed by 2 bases and V by 6 bases; bases with no gene match: 6. The length of the CDR3 is 15 residues. CDR3 DNA: TGTGCCAGCAGGGCACAGGGGGCGCACACAGATACGCAGTATTTT. Its protein product is CASRAQGAHTDTQYF.

The gene calls are TRBV20-1 and TRBJ2-3; 8 bases align to TRBD2. Germline trimming cut 3 bases from V and 6 bases from J; bases unmatched to any gene: 5. Germline CDR1 reads DFQATT; CDR2 reads SNEGSKA (reference sequence). The CDR3 totals 13 residues. The CDR3 DNA reads TGCAGTGCTAGCGGGGGGGCCTATGATACGCAGTATTTT. Translating gives CSASGGAYDTQYF.

This clonotype has at least ten counts. The J gene is TRBJ2-5, the V gene TRBV7-6, with a weak D call TRBD1 (5 bases). V gave up 3 bases and J gave up 1 base, with 9 bases separating them. This CDR3 has 14 residues. Germline V lookup: CDR1 SGHVS, CDR2 FNYEAQ. The CDR3: CASSFLDSQETQYF. The CDR3 bases are TGTGCCAGCAGCTTCCTTGACAGCCAAGAGACCCAGTACTTC.

This clonotype was observed many times. This chain connects TRBV4-1 to TRBJ2-5, with TRBD1 identical over 9 bases. The CDR3 runs 15 residues. Looked up from germline, CDR1 is MGHRA and CDR2 is YSYEKL. Trimming removed 4 bases from V and 4 bases from J; junction bases left unmatched: 7. The CDR3 DNA follows: TGCGCCAGCAGCCGCACACCGGGACAGGGAGAGACCCAGTACTTC. Translated: CASSRTPGQGETQYF.

The V call is TRBV6-2 or TRBV6-3, the J call TRBJ2-7; 9 bases agree with TRBD2. Per the germline V gene, CDR1 is MNHEY and CDR2 is SVGEGT. The CDR3 sequence is 15 residues long. J lost 2 bases, V lost 6 bases, and 8 bases had no gene match. The CDR3 protein is CASRKTAGGPYEQYF. The CDR3 nucleotides are TGTGCCAGCAGGAAAACAGCGGGGGGCCCCTACGAGCAGTACTTC.

This clonotype appeared a few times. The V gene is TRBV4-2, the J gene TRBJ1-6, with D maybe TRBD1 (6 bases). The ends were cut back, 0 bases at V and 7 bases at J, with 10 bases in the middle. The CDR3 is 15 residues long. The germline gives CDR1 LGHNA, CDR2 YNFKEQ. The CDR3 here is CASSQEQGWNSPLHF. CDR3 in DNA: TGTGCCAGCAGCCAAGAACAGGGTTGGAATTCACCCCTCCACTTT.

This clonotype was counted a few times. This chain joins TRBV15 and TRBJ2-1; D is unclear. Germline loops: CDR1 LNHNV, CDR2 YYDKDF (reference sequence). The CDR3 consists of 15 residues. Trimming removed 0 bases from V and 2 bases from J, with 8 bases in between. Written as DNA, the CDR3 is TGTGCCACCAGCAGAGAAAAGGGTACCTACAATGAGCAGTTCTTC. This gives the protein CATSREKGTYNEQFF.

This clonotype showed up many times. This chain uses TRBV5-1 with TRBJ1-2; D ambiguous. Germline CDR1 and CDR2: SGHRS and YFSETQ. This CDR3 contains 13 residues. Between the trimmed V and J ends, which lost 4 bases and 8 bases, there was a span of 15 bases. The CDR3 sequence: CASSPEGEGGYTF. CDR3 coding DNA: TGCGCCAGCAGCCCCGAGGGAGAAGGCGGCTACACCTTC.

In this sample, this clonotype turned up many times. This rearrangement joins TRBV9 to TRBJ2-7, with a possible D match to TRBD2 (6 bases). The CDR3 has 12 amino acids. CDR1 SGDLS and CDR2 YYNGEE come from the germline V gene. The germline V and J ends were trimmed by 3 bases and 7 bases, with 11 bases remaining between them. CDR3 sequence: CASSGGTREQYF. DNA for the CDR3: TGTGCCAGCAGCGGGGGGACTCGGGAGCAGTACTTC. Supplemented by reference TRBV9 and TRBJ2-7, the full variable domain reads DSGVTQTPKHLITATGQRVTLRCSPRSGDLSVYWYQQSLDQGLQFLIQYYNGEERAKGNILERFSAQQFPDLHSELNLSSLELGDSALYFCASSGGTREQYFGPGTRLTVT.

The J gene is TRBJ2-7, the V gene TRBV4-1, with D perhaps matching TRBD1 or TRBD2 (5 bases each). Trimming stripped 3 bases from V and 2 bases from J, with 17 bases between. This CDR3 is 16 amino acids long. Germline CDR1 MGHRA, CDR2 YSYEKL. The CDR3 sequence: CASSQAPGTGPYEQYF. The CDR3 region has the DNA TGCGCCAGCAGCCAGGCACCCGGGACGGGACCCTACGAGCAGTACTTC.

This clonotype was observed a few times. The chain combines TRBV6-1 with TRBJ2-5; 9 bases align to TRBD1. Per the germline V gene, CDR1 is MNHNS and CDR2 is SASEGT. The CDR3 covers 15 residues. The V segment lost 4 bases and the J segment 3 bases; nucleotides outside the gene matches: 6. The CDR3 DNA sequence: TGTGCCAGCAGTGGTCCACGGGACAGGGAAGAGACCCAGTACTTC. Translation gives CASSGPRDREETQYF.

V gene TRBV6-2 or TRBV6-3 combines with J gene TRBJ2-7; 7 bases match TRBD1. V dropped 6 bases and J dropped 6; count of bases not matched to a gene: 14. The CDR3 is 15 residues long. Germline CDR1 and CDR2: MNHEY and SVGEGT. As DNA, the CDR3 is TGTGCCAGCAGGGAGCAGACAGGGAGCTTTCTCGAGCAGTACTTC. Translating gives CASREQTGSFLEQYF.

The chain carries TRBV11-3 and TRBJ2-1; 12 positions match TRBD2. With 0 bases clipped from V and 9 bases from J, the junction kept 6 bases outside the gene matches. This CDR3 region has 16 residues. Germline V gene sequence: CDR1 SGHNT, CDR2 YENEEA. CDR3 protein: CASSLDASGGAGEQFF. CDR3 sequence (DNA): TGTGCCAGCAGCTTAGATGCTAGCGGGGGGGCGGGTGAGCAGTTCTTC.

The genes are TRBV7-9 and TRBJ2-3; D is tentatively TRBD1 or TRBD2 (6 bases each). Per germline, CDR1 SEHNR and CDR2 FQNEAQ (reference sequence). The CDR3 is 16 amino acids. Trimming took 3 bases from V and 3 from J, leaving 16 bases between them. The CDR3, as DNA: TGTGCCAGCAGCTTGACGGGGGCGAGGTTGACAGATACGCAGTATTTT. This encodes CASSLTGARLTDTQYF.

The chain recombines TRBV7-2 with TRBJ2-4; 8 bases are a match to TRBD2. Germline CDR1 is SGHTA and CDR2 is FQGNSA. J gave up 7 bases and V 1 base, and 9 bases lay outside the gene matches. The CDR3 extends over 16 amino acids. The CDR3 DNA is TGTGCCAGCAGCTTAGACGGGGGGGCACGGAGTAACATTCAGTACTTC. It specifies CASSLDGGARSNIQYF.

This clonotype has at least ten counts. The chain joins TRBV4-3 to TRBJ2-7; D is possibly TRBD1 (6 bases). The CDR3 contains 15 residues. Deletions cut 5 bases from V and 2 bases from J, with 16 bases between. The V gene's germline CDR1 is LGHNA and CDR2 YSLEER. CDR3 amino acids: CASSVLPGTPYEQYF. In DNA, the CDR3 is TGCGCCAGCAGCGTACTCCCCGGGACACCCTACGAGCAGTACTTC.

Many counts were recorded for this clonotype. V and J are TRBV5-1 and TRBJ2-1, with 8 nucleotides matching TRBD2. CDR1 SGHRS and CDR2 YFSETQ come from the germline V gene. This CDR3 region has 14 residues. With 4 bases clipped from V and 5 bases from J, the junction kept 5 bases outside the gene matches. CDR3: CASSPSGSNNEQFF. The CDR3 region has the DNA TGCGCCAGCAGCCCGAGCGGGAGCAACAATGAGCAGTTCTTC.